This is a list of T cell receptor beta chains from one sample in a study of T cell repertoires in cytomegalovirus infection. TCRdb re-called the reads with MiXCR, one entry per CDR3 protein. The table records about a million distinct CDR3 sequences, less than 40% of them present only once. No antigen is known for these receptors. Here the sequenced sample was cultured CD8+ T cells from PBMCs, taken from culture after CMV antigen stimulation. These receptors were taken from a human donor in good health (CMV status not recorded). Some clones in this sample may be carry-over from other donors' samples. Each CDR3 is given with its conserved first and last residue. Each record gives: V gene, clone size, J gene, D gene, CDR3 DNA, CDR3 protein. A D gene is named only where the DNA matches it firmly. Some rows mark clone size as missing; the rest say once, few, many or name a class of expanded clone.

>TRBV15|-|TRBJ1-3|-
TGTGCCACCAGCAGCAAAGGACATGGAAACACCATATATTTT
CATSSKGHGNTIYF
>TRBV19|many|TRBJ2-1|TRBD2
TGTGCCAGCAGCTTAAGACTAGCGGGGGCTTCCTACAATGAGCAGTTCTTC
CASSLRLAGASYNEQFF
>TRBV6-5|few|TRBJ1-6|-
TGTGCCAGCAGTCGAATGGGGGATAATTCACCCCTCCACTTT
CASSRMGDNSPLHF
>TRBV3-1|-|TRBJ2-3|TRBD1
TGTGCCAGCAGCCAAGTTGCGGACAGGTGGTATTTT
CASSQVADRWYF
>TRBV20-1|-|TRBJ2-1|-
TGCAGTCGCCGGGACACAAGGAACAATGAGCAGTTCTTC
CSRRDTRNNEQFF
>TRBV19|few|TRBJ1-5|-
TGTGCCAGTCTCCAGTGGGATAGCAATCAGCCCCAGCATTTT
CASLQWDSNQPQHF
>TRBV27|few|TRBJ2-3|TRBD2
TGTGCCAGCAGTCCTATCCCCACTAGCGGGATCACAGATACGCAGTATTTT
CASSPIPTSGITDTQYF
>TRBV14|-|TRBJ2-5|-
TGTGCCAGCAGCCAAGATGTGGGGTATGAGACCCAGTACTTC
CASSQDVGYETQYF
>TRBV5-1|few|TRBJ2-7|-
TGCGCCAGCAGCTTGGATGCAGTCCTGCCCTACGAGCAGTACTTC
CASSLDAVLPYEQYF
>TRBV12-3/TRBV12-4|few|TRBJ1-2|-
TGTGCCAGCAGTTTTGGGGCACGGCCCGCCAACTATGGCTACACCTTC
CASSFGARPANYGYTF
>TRBV12-3/TRBV12-4|many|TRBJ2-1|-
TGTGCCACCACCTTGGGGGGTGGCAATGAGCAGTTCTTC
CATTLGGGNEQFF
>TRBV12-5|few|TRBJ2-3|TRBD2
TGTGCTAGTGGTTTCCAGACTAGCGGGGGCCCTAGCACAGATACGCAGTATTTT
CASGFQTSGGPSTDTQYF
>TRBV7-6|few|TRBJ2-6|-
TGTGCCAGCAACCCCATCCCAGGCACGAGCTCTGGGGCCAACGTCCTGACTTTC
CASNPIPGTSSGANVLTF
>TRBV25-1|-|TRBJ2-7|-
TGTGCCAGCAGTGAAGAGGGCGCCTACGAGCAGTACTTC
CASSEEGAYEQYF
>TRBV24-1|-|TRBJ2-1|-
TGTGCCACCAGTGAAGTGGGGAAGGGAAATGAGCAGTTCTTC
CATSEVGKGNEQFF
>TRBV5-5|-|TRBJ1-2|-
TGTGCCAGCAGCTTAACATACCTCGGAGAGAACTATGGCTACACCTTC
CASSLTYLGENYGYTF
>TRBV29-1|many|TRBJ2-3|-
TGCAGCGTGGATAAAGGGGAGGCGGATACGCAGTATTTT
CSVDKGEADTQYF
>TRBV6-6|few|TRBJ1-6|TRBD1
TGTGCCAGCAGTTCCTTAGACAGGGTGGCTTCACCCCTCCACTTT
CASSSLDRVASPLHF
>TRBV27|-|TRBJ2-7|TRBD2
TGTGCCAGCAGTTTAAAGAGGGGACTAGTGGGCTCCGAGCAGTACTTC
CASSLKRGLVGSEQYF
>TRBV7-3|-|TRBJ2-3|TRBD2
TGTGCCAGCAGCCGTAGAGGGACTAGCGGGAGCACAGATACGCAGTATTTT
CASSRRGTSGSTDTQYF
>TRBV14|few|TRBJ1-1|TRBD1
TGTGCCAGCAGCCTCCCGGGACAGGGGGCGAACACTGAAGCTTTCTTT
CASSLPGQGANTEAFF
>TRBV4-1|-|TRBJ2-3|-
TGCGCCAGCAGCCAAGATTCTTTGGTGGGCAGGGCAGATACGCAGTATTTT
CASSQDSLVGRADTQYF
>TRBV4-1|few|TRBJ1-1|-
TGTGCCAGCAGCGATAGGGGATTCAACACTGAAGCTTTCTTT
CASSDRGFNTEAFF